This TCR beta chain was recorded in a study of blood T cell repertoires in COVID-19 (TCRdb year 2020). Background for the entire study: Samples from collaborators originated in the United States, Italy and Spain and spanned both the acute and convalescent phases of COVID-19. The material from the prospective study consisted of cDNA or gDNA derived from T cells, B-cell-depleted T cells, or PBMCs. The dataset comprised deeply sampled blood TCRbeta repertoires from subjects exposed to, actively infected with, or recovered from COVID-19. The repertoires were made available in a free public database intended to serve as a resource for research on the immune response to SARS-CoV-2. The samples were drawn from two sources: the first 160 participants of the ongoing ImmuneRACE study, and 950 to 1,500 subjects contributed by 6 global collaborators. A de-identified subject ID, COVID-19 status, age in years and sex were almost always included in the sample metadata. HLA class I and class II types, where available, came from metadata supplied by the sample provider rather than from assay-based typing.

TCRbeta CDR3 regions were amplified from genomic DNA using the immunoSEQ Assay, a bias-controlled multiplex PCR. The published analysis was carried out like this. Nucleated cell counts per sample were estimated from amplification of reference gene primers within the assay. To quantify the absolute abundance of each unique TCRbeta CDR3 rearrangement, sequence reads were collapsed and filtered. For each sample, productive Simpson clonality was calculated by taking the square root of Simpson's diversity index across productive rearrangements. Drawn from immuneACCESS, this table holds only the in-frame rearrangements with V and J called that TCRdb kept. Clones are partly lost; checked studies trace under half to an unresolved V gene and leave the rest unexplained. D and trimming come from the DNA, and the V and J calls and clone size come from that table. The sample table records 170,000 or so clones; 84% of these occur just once. 12% to 15% of the sample rests with the top ten.

Whole blood was collected in K2EDTA tubes by collaborating institutions according to the institutions' own protocols. Collaborator samples were shipped for TCRbeta analysis as frozen whole blood, isolated PBMCs, or DNA extracted from either sample type. This clone was seen once. This clone's antigen is unknown. No base-level quality is on record; no much larger clone is a single base apart. Paper-wide results and their limitations: The quantity of clinical and demographic metadata differed by source and by participant and was supplied without curation.

The sequence came from a man aged 18 to 30 with active or convalescent COVID-19. Sequenced input: peripheral blood.

The encoded CDR3 is CASSREYEQYF. The nucleotide sequence is TGCGCCAGCAGCCGAGAATACGAGCAGTACTTC. The V and J genes are TRBV5-1 and TRBJ2-7; no D segment can be confidently identified. The germline V gene encodes CDR1 SGHRS and CDR2 YFSETQ. The CDR3 covers 11 residues, taking in both the cysteine and the phenylalanine. Solely the CDR3 DNA is kept, with 33 bases framed from the first base. Trimming removed 4 bases from V and 4 bases from J, leaving 6 bases between the germline ends. With all but the CDR3 taken from the reference TRBV5-1 and TRBJ2-7 genes, the full variable domain is: KAGVTQTPRYLIKTRGQQVTLSCSPISGHRSVSWYQQTPGQGLQFLFEYFSETQRNKGNFPGRFSGRQFSNSRSEMNVSTLELGDSALYLCASSREYEQYFGPGTRLTVT.